The source of this T cell receptor beta chain is a study of CD8 T cells in ankylosing spondylitis. Note on this clonotype: Its antigen remains unidentified.

Overall study findings and caveats: Disease-linked clones were found to be CD8+ and relatively rare in peripheral blood. A TCR beta motif of under 10 highly homologous variants appeared characteristic of ankylosing spondylitis blood.

TCRdb processed the 5' RACE reads anew with MiXCR; each CDR3 protein has one entry. In the table there are under 550,000 distinct CDR3 sequences, about 25% of which are singletons. V shed 8 bases and J shed 3 bases, with 13 bases lying between them. Germline V lookup: CDR1 SQVTM, CDR2 ANQGSEA. CDR3 length: 12 residues. The chain carries TRBV29-1 and TRBJ1-2, with D perhaps TRBD1 (6 bases). The sample consisted of blood, either unsorted or a sorted T cell fraction (not recorded which). The sequence was obtained from a male donor with ankylosing spondylitis. The CDR3 DNA sequence: TGCAGCTGCTTGGGGGCCTACTATGGCTACACCTTC. Its translation: CSCLGAYYGYTF.